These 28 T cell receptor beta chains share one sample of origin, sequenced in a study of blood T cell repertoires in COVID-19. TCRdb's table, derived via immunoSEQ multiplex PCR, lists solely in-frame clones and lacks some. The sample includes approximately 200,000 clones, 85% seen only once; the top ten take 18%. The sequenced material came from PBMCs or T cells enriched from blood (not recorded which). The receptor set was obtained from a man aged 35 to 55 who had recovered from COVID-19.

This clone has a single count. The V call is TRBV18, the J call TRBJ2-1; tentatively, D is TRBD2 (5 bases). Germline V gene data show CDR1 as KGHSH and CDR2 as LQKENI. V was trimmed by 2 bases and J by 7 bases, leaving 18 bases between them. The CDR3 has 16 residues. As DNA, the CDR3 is TGTGCCAGCTCACCAATATCCCCCGCGGGTGGGAATGAGCAGTTCTTC. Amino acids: CASSPISPAGGNEQFF.

CDR3 sequence reads: CASSTEAGEGTEAFF. CDR3 coding DNA: TGTGCCAGCAGTACCGAGGCAGGGGAAGGCACTGAAGCTTTCTTT. The chain joins TRBV25-1 to TRBJ1-1, with D perhaps matching TRBD1 (6 bases). Trimming removed 5 bases from V and 4 bases from J, with 17 bases in between. The CDR3 consists of 15 residues. Per the germline V gene, CDR1 is MGHDK and CDR2 is SYGVNS.

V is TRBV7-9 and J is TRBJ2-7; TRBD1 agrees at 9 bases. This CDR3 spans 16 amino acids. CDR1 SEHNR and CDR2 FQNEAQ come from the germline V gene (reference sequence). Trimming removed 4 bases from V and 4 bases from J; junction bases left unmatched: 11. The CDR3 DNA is TGTGCCAGCAGCTCCGCCGGTTCGGGACAGGGTTACGAGCAGTACTTC. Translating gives CASSSAGSGQGYEQYF.

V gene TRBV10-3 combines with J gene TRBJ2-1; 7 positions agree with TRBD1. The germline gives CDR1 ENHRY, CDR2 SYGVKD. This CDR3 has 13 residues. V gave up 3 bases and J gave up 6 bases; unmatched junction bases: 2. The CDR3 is CAISEGGVNEQFF. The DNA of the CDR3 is TGTGCCATCAGTGAAGGGGGCGTCAATGAGCAGTTCTTC.

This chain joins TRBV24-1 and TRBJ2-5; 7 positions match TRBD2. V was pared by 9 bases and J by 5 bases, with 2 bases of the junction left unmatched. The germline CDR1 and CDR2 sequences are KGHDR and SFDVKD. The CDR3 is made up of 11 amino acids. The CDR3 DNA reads TGTGCCACCGGGGAGGGTGAGACCCAGTACTTC. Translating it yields CATGEGETQYF.

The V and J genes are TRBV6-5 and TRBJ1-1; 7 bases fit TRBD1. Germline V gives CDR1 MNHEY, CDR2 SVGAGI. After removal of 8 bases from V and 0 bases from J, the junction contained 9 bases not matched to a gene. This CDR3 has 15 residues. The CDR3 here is CASGGLTGMNTEAFF. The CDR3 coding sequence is TGTGCCAGCGGGGGATTGACAGGGATGAACACTGAAGCTTTCTTT.

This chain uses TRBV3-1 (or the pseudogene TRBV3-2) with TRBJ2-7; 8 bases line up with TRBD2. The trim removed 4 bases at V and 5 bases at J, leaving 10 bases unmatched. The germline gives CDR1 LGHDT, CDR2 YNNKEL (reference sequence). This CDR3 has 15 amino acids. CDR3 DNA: TGTGCCAGCAGCCCCCCGGGCCTCGGGAGGGACGAGCAGTACTTC. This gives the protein CASSPPGLGRDEQYF.

The CDR3 DNA is TGTGCCAGCAGCCAGGGGGCTGGTTCACCCCTCCACTTT. It encodes CASSQGAGSPLHF. V gene TRBV12-3 or TRBV12-4 combines with J gene TRBJ1-6; 8 positions agree with TRBD1. Trimming took 6 bases from V and 9 from J; bases not matched to a gene: 4. This CDR3 is built from 13 residues.

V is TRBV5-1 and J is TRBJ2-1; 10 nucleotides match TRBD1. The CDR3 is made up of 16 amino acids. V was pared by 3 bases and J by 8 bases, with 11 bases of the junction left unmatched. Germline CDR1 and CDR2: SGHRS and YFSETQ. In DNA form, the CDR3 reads TGCGCCAGCAGCTACTTATACGGGACAGGGGATCATGAGCAGTTCTTC. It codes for CASSYLYGTGDHEQFF.

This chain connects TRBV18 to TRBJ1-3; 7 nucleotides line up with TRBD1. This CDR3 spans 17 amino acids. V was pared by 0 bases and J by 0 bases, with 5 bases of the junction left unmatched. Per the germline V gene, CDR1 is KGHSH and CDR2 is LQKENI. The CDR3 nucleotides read TGTGCCAGCTCACCACCGGGACAGAGAATCTCTGGAAACACCATATATTTT. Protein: CASSPPGQRISGNTIYF.

The CDR3 bases are TGTGCCAGTACCCGAGAGGCTAGCGGGAGCGGGAGGTCCTACGAGCAGTACTTC. This gives the protein CASTREASGSGRSYEQYF. J is TRBJ2-7 and V is TRBV19, with 10 bases identical to TRBD2. Germline loops: CDR1 LNHDA, CDR2 SQIVND (reference sequence). With V trimmed by 7 bases and J by 1 base, 16 bases remained unmatched. The CDR3 is made up of 18 amino acids.

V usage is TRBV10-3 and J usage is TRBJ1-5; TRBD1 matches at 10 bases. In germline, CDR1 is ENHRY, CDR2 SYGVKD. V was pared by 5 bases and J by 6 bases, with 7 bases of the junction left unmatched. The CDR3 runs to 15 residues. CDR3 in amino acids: CAISRDRGGGQPQHF. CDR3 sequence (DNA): TGTGCCATCAGTCGGGACAGGGGAGGGGGTCAGCCCCAGCATTTT.

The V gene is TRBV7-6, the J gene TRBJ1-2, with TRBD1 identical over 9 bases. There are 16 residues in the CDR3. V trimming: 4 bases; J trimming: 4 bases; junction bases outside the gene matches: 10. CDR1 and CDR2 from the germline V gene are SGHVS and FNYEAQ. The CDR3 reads CASSSYRQGGSYGYTF. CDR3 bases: TGTGCCAGCAGCTCTTATAGACAGGGGGGTTCCTATGGCTACACCTTC.

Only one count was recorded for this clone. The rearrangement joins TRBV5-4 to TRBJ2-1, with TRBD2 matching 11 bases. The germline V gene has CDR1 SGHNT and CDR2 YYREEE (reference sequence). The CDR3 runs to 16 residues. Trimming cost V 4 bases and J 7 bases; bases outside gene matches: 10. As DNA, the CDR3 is TGTGCCAGCAGCGCTCGAGGGACTAGCGGAAAAAATGAGCAGTTCTTC. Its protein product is CASSARGTSGKNEQFF.

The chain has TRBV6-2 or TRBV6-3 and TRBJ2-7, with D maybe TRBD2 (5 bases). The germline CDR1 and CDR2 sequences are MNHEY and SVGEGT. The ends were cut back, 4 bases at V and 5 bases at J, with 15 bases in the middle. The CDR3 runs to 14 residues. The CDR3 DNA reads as TGTGCCAGCAGTTCAGCCTACCCCGGGGACGAGCAGTACTTC. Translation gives CASSSAYPGDEQYF.

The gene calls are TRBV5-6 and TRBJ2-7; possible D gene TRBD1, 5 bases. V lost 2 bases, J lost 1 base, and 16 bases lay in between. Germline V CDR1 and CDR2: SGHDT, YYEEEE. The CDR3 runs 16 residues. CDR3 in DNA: TGTGCCAGCAGCTTTGCCCCGGGCAGGACATCCTACGAGCAGTACTTC. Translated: CASSFAPGRTSYEQYF.

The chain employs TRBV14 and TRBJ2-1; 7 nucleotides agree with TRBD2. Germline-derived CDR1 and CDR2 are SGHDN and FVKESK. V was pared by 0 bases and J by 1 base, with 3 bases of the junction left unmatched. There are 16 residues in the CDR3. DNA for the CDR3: TGTGCCAGCAGCCAAGATCGAGCGGGGTCCTACAATGAGCAGTTCTTC. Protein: CASSQDRAGSYNEQFF.

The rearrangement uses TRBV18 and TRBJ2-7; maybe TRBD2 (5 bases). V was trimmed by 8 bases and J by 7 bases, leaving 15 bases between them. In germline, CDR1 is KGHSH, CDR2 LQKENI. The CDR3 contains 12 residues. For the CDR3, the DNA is TGTGCCAGCACCCCGGGCTCGGGGGAGCAGTACTTC. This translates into CASTPGSGEQYF.

The CDR3 sequence: CASSSGGQKRLEQYF. DNA for the CDR3: TGTGCCAGCAGCTCAGGTGGACAGAAACGGCTCGAGCAGTACTTC. The chain joins TRBV28 to TRBJ2-7; maybe TRBD1 (6 bases). The CDR3 has 15 amino acids. V was cut by 6 bases and J by 6 bases, with 21 bases left in between. Germline CDR1 reads MDHEN; CDR2 reads SYDVKM.

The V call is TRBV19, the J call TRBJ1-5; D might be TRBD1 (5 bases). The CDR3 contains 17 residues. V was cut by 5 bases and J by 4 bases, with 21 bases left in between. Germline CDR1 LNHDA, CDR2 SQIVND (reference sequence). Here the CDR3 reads CASSGKVTVESNQPQHF. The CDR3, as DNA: TGTGCCAGTAGTGGAAAAGTGACAGTTGAGAGTAATCAGCCCCAGCATTTT.

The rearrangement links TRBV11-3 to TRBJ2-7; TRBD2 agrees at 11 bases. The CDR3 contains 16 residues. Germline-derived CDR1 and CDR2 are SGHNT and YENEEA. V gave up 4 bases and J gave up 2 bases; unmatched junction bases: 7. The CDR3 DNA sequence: TGTGCCAGCAGCTCAGGGCTAGCGGGAGGTACCTACGAGCAGTACTTC. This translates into CASSSGLAGGTYEQYF.

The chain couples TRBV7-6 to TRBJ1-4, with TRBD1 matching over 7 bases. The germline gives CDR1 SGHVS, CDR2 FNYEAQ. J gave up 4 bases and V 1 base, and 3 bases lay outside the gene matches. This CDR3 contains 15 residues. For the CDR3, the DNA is TGTGCCAGCAGCTTAGAGGGGGCCCTTAATGAAAAACTGTTTTTT. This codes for CASSLEGALNEKLFF.

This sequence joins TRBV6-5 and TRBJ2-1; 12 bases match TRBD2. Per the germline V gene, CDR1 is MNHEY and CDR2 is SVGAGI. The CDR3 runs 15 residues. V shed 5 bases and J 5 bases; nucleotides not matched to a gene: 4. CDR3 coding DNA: TGTGCCAGCAGTAGACTAGCGGGAGTCCACAATGAGCAGTTCTTC. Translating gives CASSRLAGVHNEQFF.

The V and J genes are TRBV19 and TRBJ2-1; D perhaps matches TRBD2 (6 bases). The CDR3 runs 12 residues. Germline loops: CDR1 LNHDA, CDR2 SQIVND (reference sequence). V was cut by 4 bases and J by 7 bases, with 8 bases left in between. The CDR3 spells CASSKAGNEQFF. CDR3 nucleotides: TGTGCCAGTAGTAAGGCGGGGAATGAGCAGTTCTTC.

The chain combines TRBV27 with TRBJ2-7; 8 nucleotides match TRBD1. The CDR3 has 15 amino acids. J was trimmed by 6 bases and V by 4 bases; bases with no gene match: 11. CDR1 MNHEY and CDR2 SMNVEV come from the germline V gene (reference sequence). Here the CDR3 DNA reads TGTGCCAGCAGTTCAGAATGGACAGGGCTCGCCGAGCAGTACTTC. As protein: CASSSEWTGLAEQYF.

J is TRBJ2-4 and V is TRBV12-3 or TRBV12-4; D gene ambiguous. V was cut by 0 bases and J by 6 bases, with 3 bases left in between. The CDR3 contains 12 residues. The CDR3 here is CASSLASNIQYF. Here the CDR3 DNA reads TGTGCCAGCAGTTTAGCCTCAAACATTCAGTACTTC.

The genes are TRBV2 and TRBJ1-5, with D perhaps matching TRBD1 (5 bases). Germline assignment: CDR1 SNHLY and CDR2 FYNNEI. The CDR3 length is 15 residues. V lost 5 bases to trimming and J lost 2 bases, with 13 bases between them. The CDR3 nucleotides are TGTGCCAGCAGTTCAGGGTGGATGGGCAATCAGCCCCAGCATTTT. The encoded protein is CASSSGWMGNQPQHF.

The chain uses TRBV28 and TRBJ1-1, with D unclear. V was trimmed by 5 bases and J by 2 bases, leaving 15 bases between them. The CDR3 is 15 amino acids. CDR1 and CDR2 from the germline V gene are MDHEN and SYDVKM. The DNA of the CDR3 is TGTGCCAGCAGTCCCATTTGGGCGGGAAACACTGAAGCTTTCTTT. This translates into CASSPIWAGNTEAFF.